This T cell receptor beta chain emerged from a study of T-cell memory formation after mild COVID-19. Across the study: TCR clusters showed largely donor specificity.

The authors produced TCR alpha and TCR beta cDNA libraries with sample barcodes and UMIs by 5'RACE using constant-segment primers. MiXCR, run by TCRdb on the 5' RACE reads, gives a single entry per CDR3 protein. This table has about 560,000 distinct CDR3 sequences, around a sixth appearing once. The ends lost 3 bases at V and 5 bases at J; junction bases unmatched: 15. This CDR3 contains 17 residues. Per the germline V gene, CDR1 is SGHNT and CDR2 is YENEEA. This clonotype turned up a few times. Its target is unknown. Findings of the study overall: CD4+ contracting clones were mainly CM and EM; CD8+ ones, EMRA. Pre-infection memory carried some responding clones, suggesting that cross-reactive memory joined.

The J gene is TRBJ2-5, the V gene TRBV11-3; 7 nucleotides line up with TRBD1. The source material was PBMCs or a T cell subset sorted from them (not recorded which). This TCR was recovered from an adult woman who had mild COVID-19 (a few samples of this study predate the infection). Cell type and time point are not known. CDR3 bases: TGTGCCAGCAGCTTTAAGACCGGGACAGACCTAGTGGAGACCCAGTACTTC. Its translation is CASSFKTGTDLVETQYF.